This T cell receptor beta chain is drawn from a study of control samples from healthy donors and cancer patients. With 3 bases clipped from V and 1 base from J, the junction kept 0 bases outside the gene matches. Germline V gene lookup returns CDR1 SGHDT and CDR2 YYEEEE. CDR3 size: 14 residues. Clones were sequenced by immunoSEQ multiplex PCR, and TCRdb holds only the in-frame ones, with some missing. This table has tens of thousands of clones, approximately 88% appearing once. The clonotype comes from a woman aged 50 to 65 with colorectal cancer. The V gene is TRBV5-6, the J gene TRBJ1-1; 10 bases map to TRBD1. The sample consisted of PBMCs. This chain's CDR3 is CASSWDRGNTEAFF. The CDR3 nucleotides are TGTGCCAGCAGCTGGGACAGGGGGAACACTGAAGCTTTCTTT.